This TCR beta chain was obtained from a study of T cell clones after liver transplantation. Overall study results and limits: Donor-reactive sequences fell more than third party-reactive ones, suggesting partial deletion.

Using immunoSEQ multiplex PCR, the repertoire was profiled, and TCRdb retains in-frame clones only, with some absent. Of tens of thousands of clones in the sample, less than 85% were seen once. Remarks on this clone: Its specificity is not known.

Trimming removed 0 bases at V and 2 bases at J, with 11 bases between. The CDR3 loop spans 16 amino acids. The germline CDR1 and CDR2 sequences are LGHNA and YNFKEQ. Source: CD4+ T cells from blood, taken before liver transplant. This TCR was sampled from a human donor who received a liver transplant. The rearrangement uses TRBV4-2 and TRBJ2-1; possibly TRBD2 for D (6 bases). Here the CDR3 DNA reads TGTGCCAGCAGCCAAGATTCCGGGAGCCCCTACAATGAGCAGTTCTTC. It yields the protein CASSQDSGSPYNEQFF.